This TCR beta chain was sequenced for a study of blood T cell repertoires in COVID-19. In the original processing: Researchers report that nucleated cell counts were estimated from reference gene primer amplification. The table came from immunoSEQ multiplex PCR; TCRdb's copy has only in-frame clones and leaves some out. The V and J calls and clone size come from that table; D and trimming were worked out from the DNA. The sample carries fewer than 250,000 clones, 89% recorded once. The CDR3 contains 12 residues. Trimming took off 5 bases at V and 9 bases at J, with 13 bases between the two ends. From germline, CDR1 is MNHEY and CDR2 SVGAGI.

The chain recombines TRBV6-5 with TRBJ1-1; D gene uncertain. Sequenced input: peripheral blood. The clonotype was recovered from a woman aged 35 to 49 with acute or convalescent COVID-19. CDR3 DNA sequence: TGTGCCAGCAGTAGCTGGGAGGGCAAAGCTTTCTTT. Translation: CASSSWEGKAFF.